This T cell receptor beta chain originates from a study of T-cell reconstitution after alpha-beta-depleted transplantation in children. Unique molecular identifiers were incorporated during preparation of the TCRbeta library. From the PCR reads, TCRdb called clonotypes with MiXCR, one entry per CDR3 protein. The sample has more than 200,000 distinct CDR3 sequences; 9.7% are singletons. This clonotype came up many times. Germline lookup yields CDR1 DFQATT and CDR2 SNEGSKA (reference sequence). V lost 6 bases and J lost 4; bases outside the gene matches: 13. This CDR3 is 15 amino acids long. This chain connects TRBV20-1 to TRBJ1-1; 8 bases are a match to TRBD1. This TCR was sampled from a human donor who donated a stem cell graft to a child with SCID. Sequencing used PBMCs from the stem cell graft donor, obtained from the stem cell graft. CDR3 sequence reads: CSARTGFEVSTEAFF. As DNA, the CDR3 is TGCAGTGCAAGGACAGGGTTTGAGGTGAGCACTGAAGCTTTCTTT.